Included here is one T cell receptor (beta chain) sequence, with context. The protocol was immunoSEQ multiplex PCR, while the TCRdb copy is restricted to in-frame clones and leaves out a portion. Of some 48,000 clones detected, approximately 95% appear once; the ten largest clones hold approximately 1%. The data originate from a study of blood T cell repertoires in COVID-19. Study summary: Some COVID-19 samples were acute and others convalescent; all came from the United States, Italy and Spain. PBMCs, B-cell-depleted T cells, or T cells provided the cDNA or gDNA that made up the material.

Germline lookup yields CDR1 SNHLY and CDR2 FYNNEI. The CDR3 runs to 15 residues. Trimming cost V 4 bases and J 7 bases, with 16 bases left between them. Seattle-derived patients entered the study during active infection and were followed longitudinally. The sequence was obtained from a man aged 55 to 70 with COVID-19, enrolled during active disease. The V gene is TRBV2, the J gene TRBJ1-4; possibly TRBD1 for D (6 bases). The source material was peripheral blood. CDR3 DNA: TGTGCCAGCAGTGTTGACAGGAGGAGGACTGAAAAACTGTTTTTT. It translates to CASSVDRRRTEKLFF.